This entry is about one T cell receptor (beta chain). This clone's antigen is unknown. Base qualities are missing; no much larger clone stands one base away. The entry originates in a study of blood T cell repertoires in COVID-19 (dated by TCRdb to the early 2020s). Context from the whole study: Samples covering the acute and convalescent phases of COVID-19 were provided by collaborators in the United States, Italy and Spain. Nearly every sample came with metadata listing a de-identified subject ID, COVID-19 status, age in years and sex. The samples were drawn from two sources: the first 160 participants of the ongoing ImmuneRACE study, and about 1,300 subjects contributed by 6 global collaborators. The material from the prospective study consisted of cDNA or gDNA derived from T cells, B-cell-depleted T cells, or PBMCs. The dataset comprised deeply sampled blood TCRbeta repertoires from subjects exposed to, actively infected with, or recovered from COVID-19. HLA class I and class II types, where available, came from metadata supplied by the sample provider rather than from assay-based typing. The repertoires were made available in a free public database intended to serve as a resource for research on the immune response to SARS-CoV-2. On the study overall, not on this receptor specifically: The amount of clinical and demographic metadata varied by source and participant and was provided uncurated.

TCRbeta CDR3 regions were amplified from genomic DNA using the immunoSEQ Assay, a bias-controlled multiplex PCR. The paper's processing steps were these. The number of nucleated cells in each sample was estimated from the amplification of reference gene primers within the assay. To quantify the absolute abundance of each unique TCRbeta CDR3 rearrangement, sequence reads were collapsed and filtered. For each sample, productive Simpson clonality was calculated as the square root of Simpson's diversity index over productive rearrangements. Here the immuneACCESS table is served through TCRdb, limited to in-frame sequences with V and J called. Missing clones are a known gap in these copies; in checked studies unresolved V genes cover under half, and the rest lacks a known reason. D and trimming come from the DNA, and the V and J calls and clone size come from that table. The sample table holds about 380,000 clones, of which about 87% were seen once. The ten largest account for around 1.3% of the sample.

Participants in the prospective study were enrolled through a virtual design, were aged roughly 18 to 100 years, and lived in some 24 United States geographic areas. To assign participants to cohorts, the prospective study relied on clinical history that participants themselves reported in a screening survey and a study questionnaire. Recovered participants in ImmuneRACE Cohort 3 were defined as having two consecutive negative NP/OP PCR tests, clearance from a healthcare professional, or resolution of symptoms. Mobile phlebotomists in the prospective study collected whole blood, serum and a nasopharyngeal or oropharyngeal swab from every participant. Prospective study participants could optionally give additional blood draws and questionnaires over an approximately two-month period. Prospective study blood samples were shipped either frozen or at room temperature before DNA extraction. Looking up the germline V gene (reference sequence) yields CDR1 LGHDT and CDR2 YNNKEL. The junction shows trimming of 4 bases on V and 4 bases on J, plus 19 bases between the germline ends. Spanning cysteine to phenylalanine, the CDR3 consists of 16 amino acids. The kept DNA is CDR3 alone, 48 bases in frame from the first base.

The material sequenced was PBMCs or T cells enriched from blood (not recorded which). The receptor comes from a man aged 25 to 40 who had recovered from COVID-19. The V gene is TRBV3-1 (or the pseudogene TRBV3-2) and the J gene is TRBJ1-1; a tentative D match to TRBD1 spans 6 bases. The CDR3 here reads CASSRGGPSRGTEAFF. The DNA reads TGTGCCAGCAGCCGGGGGGGGCCCAGTCGGGGCACTGAAGCTTTCTTT.